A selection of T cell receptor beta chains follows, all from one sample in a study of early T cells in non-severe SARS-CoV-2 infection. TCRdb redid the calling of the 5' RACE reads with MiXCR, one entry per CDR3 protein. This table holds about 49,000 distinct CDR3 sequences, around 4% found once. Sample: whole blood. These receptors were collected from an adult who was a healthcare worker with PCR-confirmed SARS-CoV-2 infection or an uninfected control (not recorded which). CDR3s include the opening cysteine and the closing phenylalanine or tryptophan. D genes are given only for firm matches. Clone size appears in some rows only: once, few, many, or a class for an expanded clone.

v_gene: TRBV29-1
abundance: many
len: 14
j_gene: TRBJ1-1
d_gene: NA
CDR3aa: CSVGPGPMNTEAFF
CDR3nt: TGCAGCGTTGGGCCGGGACCCATGAACACTGAAGCTTTCTTT

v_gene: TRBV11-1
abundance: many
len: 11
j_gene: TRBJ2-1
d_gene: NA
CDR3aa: CASSPGGEQFF
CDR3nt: TGTGCCAGCAGCCCTGGGGGTGAGCAGTTCTTC

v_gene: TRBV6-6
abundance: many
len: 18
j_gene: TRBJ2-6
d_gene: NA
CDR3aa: CASSSLTGLSSGANVLTF
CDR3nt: TGTGCCAGCAGTTCGCTGACAGGACTTTCGTCTGGGGCCAACGTCCTGACTTTC

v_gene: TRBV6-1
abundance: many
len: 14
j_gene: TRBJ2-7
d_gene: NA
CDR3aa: CATFDPATTYEQYF
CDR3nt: TGTGCCACTTTCGACCCCGCCACAACCTACGAGCAGTACTTC

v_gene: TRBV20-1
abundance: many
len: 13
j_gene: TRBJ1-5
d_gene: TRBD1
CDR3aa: CSARTGMGQPQHF
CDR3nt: TGCAGTGCGCGGACAGGGATGGGGCAGCCCCAGCATTTT

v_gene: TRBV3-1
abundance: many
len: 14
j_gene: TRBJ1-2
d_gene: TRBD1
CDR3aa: CASSHADRGRGYTF
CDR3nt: TGTGCCAGCAGCCACGCCGACAGGGGGCGAGGCTACACCTTC

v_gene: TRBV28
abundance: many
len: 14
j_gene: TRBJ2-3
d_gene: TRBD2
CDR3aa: CASSNRRTSDTQYF
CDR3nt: TGTGCCAGCAGTAACCGTCGGACTAGCGATACGCAGTATTTT

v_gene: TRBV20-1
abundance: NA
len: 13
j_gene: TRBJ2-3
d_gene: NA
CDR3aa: CSAPNPAPDTQYF
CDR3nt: TGCAGTGCTCCAAACCCCGCTCCAGATACGCAGTATTTT

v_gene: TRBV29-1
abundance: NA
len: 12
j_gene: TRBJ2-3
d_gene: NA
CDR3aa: CSARTVTDTQYF
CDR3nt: TGCAGCGCGCGGACAGTCACAGATACGCAGTATTTT

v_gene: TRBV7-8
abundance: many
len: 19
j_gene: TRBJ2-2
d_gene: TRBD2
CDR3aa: CASSIRTSGRAVDTGELFF
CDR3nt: TGTGCCAGCAGCATCCGGACTAGCGGGAGGGCCGTGGACACCGGGGAGCTGTTTTTT

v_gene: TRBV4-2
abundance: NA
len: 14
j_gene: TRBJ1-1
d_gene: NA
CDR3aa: CASSPPTLNTEAFF
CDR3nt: TGTGCCAGCAGCCCCCCGACACTAAACACTGAAGCTTTCTTT

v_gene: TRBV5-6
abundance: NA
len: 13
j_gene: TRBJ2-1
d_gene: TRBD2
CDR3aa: CASSFMDPGGMFF
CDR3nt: TGTGCCAGCAGCTTCATGGACCCGGGAGGTATGTTCTTC

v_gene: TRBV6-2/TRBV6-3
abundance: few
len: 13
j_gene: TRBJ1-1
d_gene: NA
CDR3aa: CASSYDTAVEAFF
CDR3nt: TGTGCCAGCAGTTATGACACGGCCGTTGAAGCTTTCTTT

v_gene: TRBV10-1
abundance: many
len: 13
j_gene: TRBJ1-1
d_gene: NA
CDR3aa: CASSDPGYGEAFF
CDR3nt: TGCGCCAGCAGTGACCCAGGCTATGGGGAAGCTTTCTTT

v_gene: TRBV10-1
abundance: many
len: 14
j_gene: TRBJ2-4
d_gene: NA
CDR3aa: CASSAWGLADIQYF
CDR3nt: TGCGCCAGCAGTGCATGGGGGCTTGCGGACATTCAGTACTTC

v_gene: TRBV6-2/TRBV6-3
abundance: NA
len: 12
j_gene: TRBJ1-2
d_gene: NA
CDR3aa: CASSYVEYGYTF
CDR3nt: TGTGCCAGCAGTTACGTCGAGTATGGCTACACCTTC

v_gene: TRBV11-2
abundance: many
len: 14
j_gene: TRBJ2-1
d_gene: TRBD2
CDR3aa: CASREGTSATEQFF
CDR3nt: TGTGCCAGCAGGGAGGGGACTAGCGCCACGGAGCAGTTCTTC

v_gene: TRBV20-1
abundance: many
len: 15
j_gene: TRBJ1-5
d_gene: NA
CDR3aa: CSAPRGRGDNQPQHF
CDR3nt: TGCAGTGCTCCCCGCGGGAGGGGAGACAATCAGCCCCAGCATTTT

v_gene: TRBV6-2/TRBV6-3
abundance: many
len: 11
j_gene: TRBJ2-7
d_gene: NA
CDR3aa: CASRAAYEQYF
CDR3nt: TGTGCCAGTAGAGCCGCCTACGAGCAGTACTTC

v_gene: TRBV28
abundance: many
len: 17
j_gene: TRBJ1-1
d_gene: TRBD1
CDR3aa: CASNSLSGGQGWTEAFF
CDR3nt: TGTGCCAGCAATTCATTAAGCGGGGGACAGGGGTGGACTGAAGCTTTCTTT

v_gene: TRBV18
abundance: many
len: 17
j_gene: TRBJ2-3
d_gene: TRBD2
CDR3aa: CASSPRLAGVDTDTQYF
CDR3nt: TGTGCCAGCTCACCAAGGCTAGCGGGAGTTGACACAGATACGCAGTATTTT

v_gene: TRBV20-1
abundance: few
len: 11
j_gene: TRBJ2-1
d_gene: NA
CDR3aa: CSASGYNEQFF
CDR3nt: TGCAGTGCTAGTGGGTACAATGAGCAGTTCTTC

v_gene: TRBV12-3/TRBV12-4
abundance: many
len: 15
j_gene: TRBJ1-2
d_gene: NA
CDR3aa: CASNLGALLSYGYTF
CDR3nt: TGTGCCAGCAACCTCGGGGCTCTCCTCTCTTATGGCTACACCTTC

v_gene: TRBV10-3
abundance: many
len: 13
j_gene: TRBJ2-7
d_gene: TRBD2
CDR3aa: CAISASGSYEQYF
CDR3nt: TGTGCCATCAGTGCTAGCGGGAGTTACGAGCAGTACTTC

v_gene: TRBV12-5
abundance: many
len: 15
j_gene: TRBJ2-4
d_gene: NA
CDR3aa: CASGLVRWGRNIQYF
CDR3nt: TGTGCTAGTGGTTTGGTACGTTGGGGGCGAAACATTCAGTACTTC

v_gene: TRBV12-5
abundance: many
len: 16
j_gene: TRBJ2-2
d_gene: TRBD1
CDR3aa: CASGSPTGIGTGELFF
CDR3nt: TGTGCTAGTGGCAGCCCGACAGGGATAGGGACCGGGGAGCTGTTTTTT

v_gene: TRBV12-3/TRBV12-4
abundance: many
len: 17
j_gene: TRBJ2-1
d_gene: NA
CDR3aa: CASSLGRLGNFYNEQFF
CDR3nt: TGTGCCAGCAGTTTAGGGAGGTTGGGGAACTTCTACAATGAGCAGTTCTTC

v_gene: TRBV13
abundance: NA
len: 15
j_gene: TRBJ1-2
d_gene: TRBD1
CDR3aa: CASSYRGQGNYGYTF
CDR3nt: TGTGCCAGCAGCTATAGGGGACAGGGGAACTATGGCTACACCTTC

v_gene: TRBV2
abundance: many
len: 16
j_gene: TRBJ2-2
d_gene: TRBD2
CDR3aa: CASTSEAGAGTGELFF
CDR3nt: TGTGCCAGCACGTCGGAGGCGGGAGCGGGGACCGGGGAGCTGTTTTTT

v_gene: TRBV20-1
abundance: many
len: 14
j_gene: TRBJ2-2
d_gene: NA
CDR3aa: CSARMTGNTGELFF
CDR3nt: TGCAGTGCTAGGATGACAGGGAACACCGGGGAGCTGTTTTTT

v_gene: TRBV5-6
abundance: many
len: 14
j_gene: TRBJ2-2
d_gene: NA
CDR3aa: CASSFDAGGGELFF
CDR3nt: TGTGCCAGCAGCTTCGATGCGGGTGGCGGGGAGCTGTTTTTT

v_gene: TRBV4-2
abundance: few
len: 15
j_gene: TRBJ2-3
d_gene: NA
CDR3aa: CASSQGPAFTDTQYF
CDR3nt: TGTGCCAGCAGCCAGGGGCCGGCCTTCACAGATACGCAGTATTTT

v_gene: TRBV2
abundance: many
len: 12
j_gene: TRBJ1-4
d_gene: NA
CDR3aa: CASRYGPAELFF
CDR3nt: TGTGCCAGCAGATATGGTCCCGCGGAACTGTTTTTT

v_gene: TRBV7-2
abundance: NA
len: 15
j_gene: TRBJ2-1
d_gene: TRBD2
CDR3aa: CASSLRASGRNEQFF
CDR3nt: TGTGCCAGCAGCCTCCGAGCCAGCGGGAGGAATGAGCAGTTCTTC

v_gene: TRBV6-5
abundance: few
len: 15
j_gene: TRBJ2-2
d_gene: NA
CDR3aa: CATARGSGNTGELFF
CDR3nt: TGTGCCACCGCAAGGGGTAGCGGGAACACCGGGGAGCTGTTTTTT

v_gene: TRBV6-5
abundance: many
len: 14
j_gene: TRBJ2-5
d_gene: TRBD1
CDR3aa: CASSRGQAGETQYF
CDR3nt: TGTGCCAGCAGTCGGGGACAGGCCGGGGAGACCCAGTACTTC

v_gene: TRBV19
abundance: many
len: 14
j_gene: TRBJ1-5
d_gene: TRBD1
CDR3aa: CASIDNRGSQPQHF
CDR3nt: TGTGCCAGTATCGATAACAGGGGATCTCAGCCCCAGCATTTT

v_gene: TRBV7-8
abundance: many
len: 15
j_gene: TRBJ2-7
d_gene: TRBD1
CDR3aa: CASSLEDRVGYEQYF
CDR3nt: TGTGCCAGCAGCTTAGAGGACAGGGTTGGGTACGAGCAGTACTTC

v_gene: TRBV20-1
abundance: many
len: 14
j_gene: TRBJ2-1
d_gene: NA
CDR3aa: CSAQAGSDHNEQFF
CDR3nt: TGCAGTGCTCAGGCGGGGAGCGACCACAATGAGCAGTTCTTC

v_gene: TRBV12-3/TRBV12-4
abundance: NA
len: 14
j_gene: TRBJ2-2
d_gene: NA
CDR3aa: CASSSRGNTGELFF
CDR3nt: TGTGCCAGCAGTTCGCGGGGGAACACCGGGGAGCTGTTTTTT

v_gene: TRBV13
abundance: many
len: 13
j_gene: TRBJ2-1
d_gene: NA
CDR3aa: CASSLEGENEQFF
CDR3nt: TGTGCCAGCAGCTTAGAAGGGGAGAATGAGCAGTTCTTC

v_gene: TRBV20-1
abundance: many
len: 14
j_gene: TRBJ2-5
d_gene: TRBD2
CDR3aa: CSAAVTSGKETQYF
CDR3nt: TGCAGTGCTGCTGTGACTAGCGGGAAAGAGACCCAGTACTTC

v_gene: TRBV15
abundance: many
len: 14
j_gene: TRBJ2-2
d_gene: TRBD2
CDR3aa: CATSRSGLTGELFF
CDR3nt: TGTGCCACCAGCAGGTCGGGACTAACCGGGGAGCTGTTTTTT

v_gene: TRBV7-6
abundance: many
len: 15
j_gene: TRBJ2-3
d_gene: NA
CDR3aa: CASSLTSGSTDTQYF
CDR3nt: TGTGCCAGCAGCTTAACGAGCGGCTCCACAGATACGCAGTATTTT

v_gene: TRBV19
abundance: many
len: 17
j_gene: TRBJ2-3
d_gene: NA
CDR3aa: CASSIDLRRIGTDTQYF
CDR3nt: TGTGCCAGTAGTATAGATCTTCGGAGGATAGGCACAGATACGCAGTATTTT

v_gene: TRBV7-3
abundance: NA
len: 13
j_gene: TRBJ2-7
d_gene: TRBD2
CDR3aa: CASSAGTTGEQYF
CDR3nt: TGTGCCAGCAGCGCCGGGACTACCGGGGAGCAGTACTTC

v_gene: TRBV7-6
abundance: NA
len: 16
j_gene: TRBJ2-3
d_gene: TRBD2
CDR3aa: CASSFAGGPPTDTQYF
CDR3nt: TGTGCCAGCAGCTTTGCGGGAGGTCCCCCCACAGATACGCAGTATTTT

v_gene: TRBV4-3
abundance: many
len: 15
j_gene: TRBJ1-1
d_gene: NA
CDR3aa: CASSQGGAGRTEAFF
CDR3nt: TGCGCCAGCAGCCAAGGTGGGGCAGGGAGGACTGAAGCTTTCTTT

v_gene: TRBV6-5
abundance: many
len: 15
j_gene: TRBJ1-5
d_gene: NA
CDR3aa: CASTRGGTSNQPQHF
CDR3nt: TGTGCCAGCACCCGAGGGGGGACGAGCAATCAGCCCCAGCATTTT

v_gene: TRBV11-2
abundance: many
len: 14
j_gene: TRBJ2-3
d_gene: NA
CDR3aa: CASSLGSVTDTQYF
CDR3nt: TGTGCCAGCAGCTTAGGGTCCGTCACAGATACGCAGTATTTT